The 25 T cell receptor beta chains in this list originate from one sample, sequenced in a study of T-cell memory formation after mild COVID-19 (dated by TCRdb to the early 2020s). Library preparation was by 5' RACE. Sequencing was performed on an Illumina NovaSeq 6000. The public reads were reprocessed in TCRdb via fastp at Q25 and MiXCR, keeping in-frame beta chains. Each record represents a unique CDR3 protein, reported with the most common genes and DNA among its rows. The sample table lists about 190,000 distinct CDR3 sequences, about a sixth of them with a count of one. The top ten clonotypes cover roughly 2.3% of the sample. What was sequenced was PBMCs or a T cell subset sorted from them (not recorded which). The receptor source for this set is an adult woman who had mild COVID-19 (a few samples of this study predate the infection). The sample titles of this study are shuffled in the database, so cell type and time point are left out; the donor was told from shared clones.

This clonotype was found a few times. The CDR3 DNA reads TGTGCCAGCAGTTACTTCAGGGCCCCCCAGCATTTT. This gives the protein CASSYFRAPQHF. The V call is TRBV6-5, the J call TRBJ1-5; TRBD1 is a possible D gene (5 bases). The germline gives CDR1 MNHEY, CDR2 SVGAGI. The CDR3 extends over 12 amino acids. The V and J ends lost 1 base and 10 bases respectively, with 8 bases between them.

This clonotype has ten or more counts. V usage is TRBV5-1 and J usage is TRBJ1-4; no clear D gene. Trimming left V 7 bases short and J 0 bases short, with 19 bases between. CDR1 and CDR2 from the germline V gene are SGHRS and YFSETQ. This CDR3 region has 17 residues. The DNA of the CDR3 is TGCGCCAGCCGCCAAAAGCTTGGTGGGGCAACTAATGAAAAACTGTTTTTT. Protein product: CASRQKLGGATNEKLFF. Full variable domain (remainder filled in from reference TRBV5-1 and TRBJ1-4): KAGVTQTPRYLIKTRGQQVTLSCSPISGHRSVSWYQQTPGQGLQFLFEYFSETQRNKGNFPGRFSGRQFSNSRSEMNVSTLELGDSALYLCASRQKLGGATNEKLFFGSGTQLSVL.

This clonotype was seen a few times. The CDR3 spells CASSLEGQGGNQPQHF. In nucleotides, the CDR3 is TGCGCCAGCAGCTTGGAAGGGCAGGGGGGCAATCAGCCCCAGCATTTT. This chain uses TRBV5-1 with TRBJ1-5; TRBD1 aligns across 7 bases. Germline V lookup: CDR1 SGHRS, CDR2 YFSETQ. The V and J ends lost 0 bases and 2 bases, in that order; junction bases with no gene match: 5. The CDR3 runs to 16 residues.

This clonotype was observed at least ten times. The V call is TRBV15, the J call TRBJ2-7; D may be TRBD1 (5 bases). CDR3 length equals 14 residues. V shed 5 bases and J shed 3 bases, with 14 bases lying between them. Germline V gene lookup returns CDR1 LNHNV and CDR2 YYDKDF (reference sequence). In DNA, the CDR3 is TGTGCCACCAGCGAACGGACAATTAGCTACGAGCAGTACTTC. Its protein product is CATSERTISYEQYF.

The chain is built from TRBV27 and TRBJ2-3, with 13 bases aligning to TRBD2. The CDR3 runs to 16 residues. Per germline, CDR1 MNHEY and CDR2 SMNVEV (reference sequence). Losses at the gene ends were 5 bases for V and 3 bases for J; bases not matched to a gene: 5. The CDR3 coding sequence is TGTGCCAGCAGTAAACTAGCGGGGGGGAGTACAGATACGCAGTATTTT. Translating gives CASSKLAGGSTDTQYF.

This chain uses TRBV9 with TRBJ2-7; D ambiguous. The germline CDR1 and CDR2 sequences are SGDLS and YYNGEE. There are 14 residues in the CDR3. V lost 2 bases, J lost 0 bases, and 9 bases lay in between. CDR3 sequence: CASSVGPISYEQYF. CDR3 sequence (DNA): TGTGCCAGCAGCGTCGGACCGATCTCCTACGAGCAGTACTTC. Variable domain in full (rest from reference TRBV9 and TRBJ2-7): DSGVTQTPKHLITATGQRVTLRCSPRSGDLSVYWYQQSLDQGLQFLIQYYNGEERAKGNILERFSAQQFPDLHSELNLSSLELGDSALYFCASSVGPISYEQYFGPGTRLTVT.

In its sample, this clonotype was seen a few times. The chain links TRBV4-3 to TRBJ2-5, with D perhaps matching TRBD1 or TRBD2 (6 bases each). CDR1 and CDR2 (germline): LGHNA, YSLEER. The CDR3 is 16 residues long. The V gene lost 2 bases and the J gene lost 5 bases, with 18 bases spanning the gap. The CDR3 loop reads CASSQNARGGRETQYF. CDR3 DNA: TGCGCCAGCAGCCAAAATGCTCGTGGGGGGCGGGAGACCCAGTACTTC.

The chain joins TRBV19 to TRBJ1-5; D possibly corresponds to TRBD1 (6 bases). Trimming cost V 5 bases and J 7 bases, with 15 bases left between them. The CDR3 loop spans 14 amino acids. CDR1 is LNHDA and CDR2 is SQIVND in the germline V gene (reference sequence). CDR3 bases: TGTGCCAGTAGTGGGACCGGGGGGCGGCAGCCCCAGCATTTT. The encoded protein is CASSGTGGRQPQHF. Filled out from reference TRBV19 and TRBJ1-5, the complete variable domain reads DGGITQSPKYLFRKEGQNVTLSCEQNLNHDAMYWYRQDPGQGLRLIYYSQIVNDFQKGDIAEGYSVSREKKESFPLTVTSAQKNPTAFYLCASSGTGGRQPQHFGDGTRLSIL.

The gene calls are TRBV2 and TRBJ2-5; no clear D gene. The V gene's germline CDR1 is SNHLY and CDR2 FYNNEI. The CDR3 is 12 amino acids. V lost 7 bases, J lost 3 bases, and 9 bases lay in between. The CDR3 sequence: CASTLIEETQYF. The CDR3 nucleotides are TGTGCCAGCACCCTGATTGAAGAGACCCAGTACTTC.

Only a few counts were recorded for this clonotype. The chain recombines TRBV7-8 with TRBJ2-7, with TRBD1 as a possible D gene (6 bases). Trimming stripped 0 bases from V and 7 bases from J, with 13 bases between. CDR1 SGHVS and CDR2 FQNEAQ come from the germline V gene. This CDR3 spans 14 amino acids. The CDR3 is CASSLARAGVEQYF. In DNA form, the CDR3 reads TGTGCCAGCAGCTTAGCGCGGGCAGGGGTTGAGCAGTACTTC. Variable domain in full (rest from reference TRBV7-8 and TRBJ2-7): GAGVSQSPRYKVAKRGQDVALRCDPISGHVSLFWYQQALGQGPEFLTYFQNEAQLDKSGLPSDRFFAERPEGSVSTLKIQRTQQEDSAVYLCASSLARAGVEQYFGPGTRLTVT.

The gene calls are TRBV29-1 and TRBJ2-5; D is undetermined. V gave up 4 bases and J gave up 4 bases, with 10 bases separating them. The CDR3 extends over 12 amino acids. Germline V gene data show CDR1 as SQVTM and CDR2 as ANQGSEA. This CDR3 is CSVVFVRETQYF. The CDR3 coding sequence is TGCAGCGTTGTGTTCGTGCGAGAGACCCAGTACTTC.

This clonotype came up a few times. CDR3 in DNA: TGCGCCAGCAGCTTGGCCACGGATAAGTGGACCCGGAATGAGCAGTTCTTC. This gives the protein CASSLATDKWTRNEQFF. The genes are TRBV5-1 and TRBJ2-1; unclear D gene. The CDR3 has 17 residues. The V and J ends lost 0 bases and 7 bases respectively, with 20 bases between them. CDR1 SGHRS and CDR2 YFSETQ come from the germline V gene. The whole variable domain, filled in from reference TRBV5-1 and TRBJ2-1, reads KAGVTQTPRYLIKTRGQQVTLSCSPISGHRSVSWYQQTPGQGLQFLFEYFSETQRNKGNFPGRFSGRQFSNSRSEMNVSTLELGDSALYLCASSLATDKWTRNEQFFGPGTRLTVL.

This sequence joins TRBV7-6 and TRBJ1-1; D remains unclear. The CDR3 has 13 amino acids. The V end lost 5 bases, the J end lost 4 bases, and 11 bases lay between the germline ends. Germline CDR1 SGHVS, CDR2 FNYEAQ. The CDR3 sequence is CASSRGRGTEAFF. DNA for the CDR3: TGTGCCAGCAGCCGGGGTCGGGGCACTGAAGCTTTCTTT.

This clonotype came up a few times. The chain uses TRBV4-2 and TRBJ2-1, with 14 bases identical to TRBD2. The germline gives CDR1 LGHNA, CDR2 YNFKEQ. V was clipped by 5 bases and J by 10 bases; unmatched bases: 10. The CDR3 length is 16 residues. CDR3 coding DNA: TGTGCCAGCAGCTCAGAGGGACTAGCGGGGGCCGGGGAGCAGTTCTTC. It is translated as CASSSEGLAGAGEQFF.

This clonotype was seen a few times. The CDR3 region is CSAGSSGSGTDTQYF. CDR3 sequence (DNA): TGCAGTGCTGGATCTAGCGGGAGCGGCACAGATACGCAGTATTTT. This chain uses TRBV20-1 with TRBJ2-3, with TRBD2 identical over 10 bases. CDR3 length: 15 amino acids. The J segment lost 1 base and the V segment lost 5 bases, leaving 6 bases of the junction unmatched. In germline, CDR1 is DFQATT, CDR2 SNEGSKA (reference sequence).

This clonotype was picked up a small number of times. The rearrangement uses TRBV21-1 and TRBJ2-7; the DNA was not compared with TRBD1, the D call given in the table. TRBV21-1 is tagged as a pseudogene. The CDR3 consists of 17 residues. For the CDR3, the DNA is TGTGCCAGCAGCCCAAAAGTAAACCGGGACAGGGTGAGAGAGCAGTACTTC. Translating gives CASSPKVNRDRVREQYF.

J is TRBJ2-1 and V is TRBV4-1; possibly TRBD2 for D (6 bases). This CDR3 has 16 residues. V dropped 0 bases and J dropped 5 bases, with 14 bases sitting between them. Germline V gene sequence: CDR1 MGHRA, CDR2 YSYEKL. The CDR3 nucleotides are TGCGCCAGCAGCCAAGATCGCGGGATCCACAACAATGAGCAGTTCTTC. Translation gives CASSQDRGIHNNEQFF.

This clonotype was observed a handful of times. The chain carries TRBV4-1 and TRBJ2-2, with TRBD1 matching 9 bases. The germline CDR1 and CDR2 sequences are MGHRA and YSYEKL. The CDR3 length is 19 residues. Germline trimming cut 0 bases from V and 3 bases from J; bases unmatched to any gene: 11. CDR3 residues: CASSQEPTGGYADTGELFF. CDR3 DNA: TGCGCCAGCAGCCAAGAACCGACAGGGGGTTACGCGGACACCGGGGAGCTGTTTTTT.

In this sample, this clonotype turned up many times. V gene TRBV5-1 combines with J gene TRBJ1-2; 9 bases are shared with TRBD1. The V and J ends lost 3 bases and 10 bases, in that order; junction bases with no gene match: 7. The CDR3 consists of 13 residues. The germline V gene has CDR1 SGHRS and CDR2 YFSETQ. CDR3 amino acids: CASSYFGTGNYTF. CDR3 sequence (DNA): TGCGCCAGCAGCTACTTCGGGACAGGGAACTACACCTTC.

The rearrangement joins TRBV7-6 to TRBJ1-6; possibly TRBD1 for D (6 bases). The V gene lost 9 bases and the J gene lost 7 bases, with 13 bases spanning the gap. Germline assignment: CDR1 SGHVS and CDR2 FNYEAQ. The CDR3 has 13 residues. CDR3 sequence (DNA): TGTGCCAGGAACAGGGATGGGAATTCACCCCTCCACTTT. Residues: CARNRDGNSPLHF.

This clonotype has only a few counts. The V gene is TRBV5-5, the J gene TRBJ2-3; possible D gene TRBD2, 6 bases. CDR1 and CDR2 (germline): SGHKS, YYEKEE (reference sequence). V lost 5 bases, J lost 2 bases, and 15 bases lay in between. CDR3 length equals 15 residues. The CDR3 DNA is TGTGCCAGCAGTCGGGGCGGAGGGTACACAGATACGCAGTATTTT. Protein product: CASSRGGGYTDTQYF. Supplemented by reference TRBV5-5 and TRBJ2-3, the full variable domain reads DAGVTQSPTHLIKTRGQQVTLRCSPISGHKSVSWYQQVLGQGPQFIFQYYEKEERGRGNFPDRFSARQFPNYSSELNVNALLLGDSALYLCASSRGGGYTDTQYFGPGTRLTVL.

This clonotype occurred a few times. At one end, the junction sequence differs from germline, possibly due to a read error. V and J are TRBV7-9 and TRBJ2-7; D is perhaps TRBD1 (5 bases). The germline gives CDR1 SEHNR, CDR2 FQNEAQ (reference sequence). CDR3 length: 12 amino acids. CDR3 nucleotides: TGTGCCAGCAGCTTAGATATCCGTGGGGCTTCCTTC. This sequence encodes CASSLDIRGASF.

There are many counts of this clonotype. The DNA for the CDR3 is TGTGCCAGCAGTATCCGGACTAGCGGGGCTCCAGATACGCAGTATTTT. Translation gives CASSIRTSGAPDTQYF. The rearrangement joins TRBV12-3 or TRBV12-4 to TRBJ2-3; TRBD2 matches at 12 bases. The CDR3 runs 16 residues. The junction had 7 bases not matched to a gene; V was cut back by 5 bases and J by 4 bases.

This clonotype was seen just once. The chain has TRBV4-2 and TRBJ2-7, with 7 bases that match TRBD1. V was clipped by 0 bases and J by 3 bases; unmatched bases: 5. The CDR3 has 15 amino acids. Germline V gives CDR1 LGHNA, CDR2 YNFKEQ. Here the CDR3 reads CASSQERAGGYEQYF. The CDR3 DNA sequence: TGTGCCAGCAGCCAAGAGAGGGCAGGGGGCTACGAGCAGTACTTC.

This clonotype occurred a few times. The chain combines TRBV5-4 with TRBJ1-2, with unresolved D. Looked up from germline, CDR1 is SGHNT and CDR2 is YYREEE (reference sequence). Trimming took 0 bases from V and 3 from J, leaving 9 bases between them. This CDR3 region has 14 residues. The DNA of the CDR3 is TGTGCCAGCAGCTTGGCGGCCCGGGACTATGGCTACACCTTC. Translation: CASSLAARDYGYTF. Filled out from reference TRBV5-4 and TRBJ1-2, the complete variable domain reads ETGVTQSPTHLIKTRGQQVTLRCSSQSGHNTVSWYQQALGQGPQFIFQYYREEENGRGNFPPRFSGLQFPNYSSELNVNALELDDSALYLCASSLAARDYGYTFGSGTRLTVV.